These 11 T cell receptor beta chains originate from one sample sequenced in a study of OX40 agonist ivuxolimab in advanced cancers. The data were produced by immunoSEQ multiplex PCR, yet TCRdb's version contains in-frame clones alone and is incomplete. In the table there are about 68,000 clones, around nine tenths of which are singletons. The sequences come from CD4+ or CD8+ T cells sorted from blood, collected in a trial of the OX40 agonist ivuxolimab. Receptors originate from an adult with an advanced solid tumor such as melanoma, head and neck, liver or kidney cancer.

V is TRBV12-1 and J is TRBJ1-1. TRBV12-1 is a pseudogene. The CDR3 runs 11 residues. DNA of the CDR3: TGTGCCAGCAGCTTCGGCACTGAAGCTTTCTTT. Its translation is CASSFGTEAFF.

The chain couples TRBV6-1 to TRBJ1-5; D is uncertain. Germline CDR1 MNHNS, CDR2 SASEGT. CDR3 length: 15 residues. Deletions cut 3 bases from V and 0 bases from J, with 9 bases between. CDR3 sequence reads: CASSDIGYSNQPQHF. The CDR3 region has the DNA TGTGCCAGCAGTGATATAGGTTATAGCAATCAGCCCCAGCATTTT.

The J gene is TRBJ2-7, the V gene TRBV9; tentatively, D is TRBD2 (5 bases). The CDR3 totals 14 residues. Germline V CDR1 and CDR2: SGDLS, YYNGEE. Trimming took 5 bases from V and 0 from J, leaving 12 bases between them. The CDR3, as DNA: TGTGCCAGCAGTCAAGGAGGCGTCTCCTACGAGCAGTACTTC. Its translation: CASSQGGVSYEQYF.

V gene TRBV6-5 combines with J gene TRBJ1-6, with unresolved D. V lost 9 bases to trimming and J lost 9 bases, with 12 bases between them. Germline CDR1 MNHEY, CDR2 SVGAGI. The CDR3 is 12 residues long. The CDR3 DNA is TGTGCCAGTGCCAAATTTAGTTCACCCCTCCACTTT. Translating gives CASAKFSSPLHF.

This clone was found a few times. This rearrangement joins TRBV7-6 to TRBJ2-1; 10 nucleotides match TRBD2. The V gene end was trimmed by 2 bases and the J gene end by 6 bases; junction bases not matched to a gene: 4. CDR3 length equals 15 residues. Germline CDR1 reads SGHVS; CDR2 reads FNYEAQ. The CDR3 bases are TGTGCCAGCAGCTTAACCCTAGCGGGAGCCAATGAGCAGTTCTTC. It specifies CASSLTLAGANEQFF.

This rearrangement joins TRBV11-2 to TRBJ2-7; D unclear. V was pared by 1 base and J by 1 base, with 8 bases between. The CDR3 spans 14 residues. Germline assignment: CDR1 SGHAT and CDR2 FQNNGV. The CDR3 nucleotides read TGTGCCAGCAGCTTAGGTCGCACATCCTACGAGCAGTACTTC. It encodes CASSLGRTSYEQYF.

The chain combines TRBV19 with TRBJ1-5, with 7 bases that match TRBD1. The CDR3 is 14 amino acids. Trimming took 6 bases from V and 0 from J; bases not matched to a gene: 2. Germline V gene data show CDR1 as LNHDA and CDR2 as SQIVND (reference sequence). The CDR3: CASSWDSSNQPQHF. The CDR3 bases are TGTGCCAGTAGCTGGGACAGTAGCAATCAGCCCCAGCATTTT.

The chain links TRBV6-6 to TRBJ2-5; D perhaps matches TRBD2 (5 bases). The J call is in doubt because the DNA end fits TRBJ2-7 better. The V gene's germline CDR1 is MNHNY and CDR2 SVGAGI (reference sequence). This CDR3 has 13 residues. CDR3 in amino acids: CASIKRLSYEQYF. CDR3 coding DNA: TGTGCCAGCATCAAGCGGTTGTCCTACGAGCAGTACTTC.

The V gene is TRBV27, the J gene TRBJ2-7; D not resolved. The CDR3 has 13 residues. CDR1 MNHEY and CDR2 SMNVEV come from the germline V gene (reference sequence). Trimming shortened V by 5 bases and J by 2 bases, and 10 bases separated the two germline ends. The CDR3 DNA follows: TGTGCCAGCAGTGGCCCGGGCCCCTACGAGCAGTACTTC. Protein product: CASSGPGPYEQYF.

V gene TRBV10-3 combines with J gene TRBJ2-7; unclear D gene. This CDR3 contains 13 residues. Trimming took off 3 bases at V and 0 bases at J, with 6 bases between the two ends. Germline CDR1 and CDR2: ENHRY and SYGVKD. The CDR3 DNA follows: TGTGCCATCAGTGATGAACTCTCCTACGAGCAGTACTTC. Translated: CAISDELSYEQYF.

The V call is TRBV28, the J call TRBJ2-7, with 14 bases fitting TRBD2. From germline, CDR1 is MDHEN and CDR2 SYDVKM. Trimming took 3 bases from V and 2 from J; bases not matched to a gene: 6. The CDR3 spans 17 residues. CDR3 residues: CASSFGTSGSLTYEQYF. CDR3 coding DNA: TGTGCCAGCAGTTTCGGGACTAGCGGGAGTTTAACCTACGAGCAGTACTTC.